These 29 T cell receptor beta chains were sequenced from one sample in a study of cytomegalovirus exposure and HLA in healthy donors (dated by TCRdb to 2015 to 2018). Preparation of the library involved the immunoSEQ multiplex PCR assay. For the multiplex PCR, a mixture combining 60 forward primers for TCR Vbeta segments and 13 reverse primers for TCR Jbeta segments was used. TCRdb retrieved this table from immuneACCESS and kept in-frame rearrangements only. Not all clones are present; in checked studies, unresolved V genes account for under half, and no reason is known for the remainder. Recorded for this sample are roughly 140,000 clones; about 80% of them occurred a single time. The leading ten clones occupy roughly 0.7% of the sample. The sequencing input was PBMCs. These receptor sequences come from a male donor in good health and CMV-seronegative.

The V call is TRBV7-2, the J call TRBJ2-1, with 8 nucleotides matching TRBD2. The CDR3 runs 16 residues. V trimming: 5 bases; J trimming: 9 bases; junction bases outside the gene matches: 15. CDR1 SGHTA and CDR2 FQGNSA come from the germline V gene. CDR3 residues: CASSRGVAGGQLEQFF. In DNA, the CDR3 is TGTGCCAGCAGCAGAGGGGTGGCGGGAGGTCAGCTTGAGCAGTTCTTC.

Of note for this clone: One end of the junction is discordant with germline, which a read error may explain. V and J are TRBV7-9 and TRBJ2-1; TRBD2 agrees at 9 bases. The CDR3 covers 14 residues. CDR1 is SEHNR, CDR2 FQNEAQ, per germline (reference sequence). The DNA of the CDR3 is TGTTCCAGCAGCCCGGGACTAGCCCTCAATGAGCAGTTCTTC. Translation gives CSSSPGLALNEQFF.

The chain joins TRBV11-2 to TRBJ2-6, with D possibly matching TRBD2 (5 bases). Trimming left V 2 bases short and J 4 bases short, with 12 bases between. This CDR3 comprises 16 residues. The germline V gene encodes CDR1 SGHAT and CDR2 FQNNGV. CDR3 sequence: CASSLKRPTGANVLTF. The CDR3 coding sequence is TGTGCCAGCAGCTTAAAGCGGCCTACGGGGGCCAACGTCCTGACTTTC.

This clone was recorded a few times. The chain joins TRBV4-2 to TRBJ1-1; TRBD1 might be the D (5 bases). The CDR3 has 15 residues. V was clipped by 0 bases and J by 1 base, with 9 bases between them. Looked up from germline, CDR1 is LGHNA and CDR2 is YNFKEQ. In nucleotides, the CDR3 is TGTGCCAGCAGCCAAGATCAGACAGCGAACACTGAAGCTTTCTTT. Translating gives CASSQDQTANTEAFF.

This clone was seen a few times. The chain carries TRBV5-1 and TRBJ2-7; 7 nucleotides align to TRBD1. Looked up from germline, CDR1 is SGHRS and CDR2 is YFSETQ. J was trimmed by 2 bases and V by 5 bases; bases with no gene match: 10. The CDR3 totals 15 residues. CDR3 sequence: CASSPKTGNTYEQYF. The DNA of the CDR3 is TGCGCCAGCAGTCCGAAGACAGGGAACACCTACGAGCAGTACTTC. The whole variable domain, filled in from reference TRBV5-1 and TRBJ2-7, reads KAGVTQTPRYLIKTRGQQVTLSCSPISGHRSVSWYQQTPGQGLQFLFEYFSETQRNKGNFPGRFSGRQFSNSRSEMNVSTLELGDSALYLCASSPKTGNTYEQYFGPGTRLTVT.

CDR3 coding DNA: TGTGCCAGCAGTACCGGACTAGCGGGGGTAGCGGGTGAGCAGTTCTTC. It specifies CASSTGLAGVAGEQFF. The chain joins TRBV9 to TRBJ2-1, with 13 bases identical to TRBD2. Germline V gene data show CDR1 as SGDLS and CDR2 as YYNGEE. The CDR3 is 16 residues long. Germline trimming cut 5 bases from V and 9 bases from J; bases unmatched to any gene: 11.

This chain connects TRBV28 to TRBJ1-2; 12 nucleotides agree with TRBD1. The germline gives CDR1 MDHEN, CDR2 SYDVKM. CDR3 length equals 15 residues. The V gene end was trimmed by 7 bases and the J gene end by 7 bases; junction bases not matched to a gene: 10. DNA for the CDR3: TGTGCCAGCAATCTCCGGGGACAGGGGGCGCGTGGCTACACCTTC. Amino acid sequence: CASNLRGQGARGYTF.

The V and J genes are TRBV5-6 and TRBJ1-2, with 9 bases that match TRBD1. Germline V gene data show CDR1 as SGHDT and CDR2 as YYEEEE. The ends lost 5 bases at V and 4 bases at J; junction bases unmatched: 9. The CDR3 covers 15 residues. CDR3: CASSPGQGLSYGYTF. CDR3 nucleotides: TGTGCCAGCAGTCCCGGACAGGGGTTAAGCTATGGCTACACCTTC.

DNA of the CDR3: TGTGCCAGCAGCTTACTAGCGGGGGGTAATGAGCAGTTCTTC. This gives the protein CASSLLAGGNEQFF. The chain employs TRBV11-2 and TRBJ2-1; 11 nucleotides line up with TRBD2. After removal of 2 bases from V and 7 bases from J, the junction contained 1 base not matched to a gene. This CDR3 has 14 amino acids. Germline V gene sequence: CDR1 SGHAT, CDR2 FQNNGV.

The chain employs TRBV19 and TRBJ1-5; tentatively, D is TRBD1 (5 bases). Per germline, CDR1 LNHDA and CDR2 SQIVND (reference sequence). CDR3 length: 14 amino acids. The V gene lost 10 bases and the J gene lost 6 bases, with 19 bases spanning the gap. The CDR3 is CATTISRGGQPQHF. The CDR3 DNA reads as TGTGCCACCACAATTAGTAGGGGAGGTCAGCCCCAGCATTTT.

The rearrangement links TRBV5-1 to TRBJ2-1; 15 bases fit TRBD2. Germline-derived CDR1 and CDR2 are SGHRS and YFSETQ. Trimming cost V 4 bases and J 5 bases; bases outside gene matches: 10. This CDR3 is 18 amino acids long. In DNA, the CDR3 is TGCGCCAGCAGCGCCGGGACTAGCGGGAGGTATCGGGACAATGAGCAGTTCTTC. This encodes CASSAGTSGRYRDNEQFF.

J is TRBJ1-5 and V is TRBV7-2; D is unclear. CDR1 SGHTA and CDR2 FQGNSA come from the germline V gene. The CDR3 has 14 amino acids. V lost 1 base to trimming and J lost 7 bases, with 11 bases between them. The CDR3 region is CASSLGRGEQPQHF. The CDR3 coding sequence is TGTGCCAGCAGCTTAGGTCGCGGGGAGCAGCCCCAGCATTTT.

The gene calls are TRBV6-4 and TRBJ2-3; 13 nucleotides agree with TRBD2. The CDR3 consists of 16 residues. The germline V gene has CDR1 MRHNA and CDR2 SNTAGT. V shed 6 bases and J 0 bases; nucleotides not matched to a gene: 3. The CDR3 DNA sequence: TGTGCCAGCAGCGGACTAGCGGGAGACAGCACAGATACGCAGTATTTT. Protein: CASSGLAGDSTDTQYF.

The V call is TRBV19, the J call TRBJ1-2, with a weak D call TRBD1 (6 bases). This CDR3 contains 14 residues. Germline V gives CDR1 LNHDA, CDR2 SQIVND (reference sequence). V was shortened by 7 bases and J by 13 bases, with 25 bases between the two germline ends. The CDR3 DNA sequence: TGTGCCAGTAACGGACAGCCCCTAGTATATGGGGGCACCTTC. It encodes CASNGQPLVYGGTF.

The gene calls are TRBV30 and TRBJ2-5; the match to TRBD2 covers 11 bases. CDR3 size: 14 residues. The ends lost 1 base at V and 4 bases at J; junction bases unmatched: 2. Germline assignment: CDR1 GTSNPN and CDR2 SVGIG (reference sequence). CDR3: CAWSAGLAGETQYF. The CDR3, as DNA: TGTGCCTGGAGTGCCGGACTAGCGGGAGAGACCCAGTACTTC.

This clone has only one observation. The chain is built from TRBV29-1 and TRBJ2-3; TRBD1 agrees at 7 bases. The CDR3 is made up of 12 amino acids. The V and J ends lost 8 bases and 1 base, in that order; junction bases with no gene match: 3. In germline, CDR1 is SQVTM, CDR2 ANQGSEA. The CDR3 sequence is CSTGTGTDTQYF. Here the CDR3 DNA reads TGCAGCACGGGGACAGGCACAGATACGCAGTATTTT.

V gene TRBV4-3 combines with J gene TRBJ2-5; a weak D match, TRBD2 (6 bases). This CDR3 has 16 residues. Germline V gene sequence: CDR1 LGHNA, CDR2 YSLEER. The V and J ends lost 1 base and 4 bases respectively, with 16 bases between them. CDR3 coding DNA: TGCGCCAGCAGCCAAGGGGCTGCTTCGGGAGCAGAGACCCAGTACTTC. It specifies CASSQGAASGAETQYF.

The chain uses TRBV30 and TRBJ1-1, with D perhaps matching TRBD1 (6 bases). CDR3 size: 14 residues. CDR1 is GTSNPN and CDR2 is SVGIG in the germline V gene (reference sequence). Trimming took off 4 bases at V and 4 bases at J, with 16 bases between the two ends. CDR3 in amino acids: CAWIRGVGRTEAFF. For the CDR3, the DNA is TGTGCCTGGATCAGGGGTGTAGGCCGCACTGAAGCTTTCTTT.

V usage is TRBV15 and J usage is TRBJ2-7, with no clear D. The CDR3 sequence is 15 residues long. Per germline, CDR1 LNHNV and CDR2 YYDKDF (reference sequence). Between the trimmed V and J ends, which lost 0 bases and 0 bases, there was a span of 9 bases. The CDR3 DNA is TGTGCCACCAGCAGAGATAGAGCAAACTCCTACGAGCAGTACTTC. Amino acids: CATSRDRANSYEQYF.

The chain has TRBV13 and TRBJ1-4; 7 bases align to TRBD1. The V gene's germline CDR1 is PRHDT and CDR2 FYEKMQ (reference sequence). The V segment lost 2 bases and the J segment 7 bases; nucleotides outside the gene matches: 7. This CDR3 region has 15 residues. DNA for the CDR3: TGTGCCAGCAGCTTAAGGGCAGGGGGAAGTGAAAAACTGTTTTTT. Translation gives CASSLRAGGSEKLFF.

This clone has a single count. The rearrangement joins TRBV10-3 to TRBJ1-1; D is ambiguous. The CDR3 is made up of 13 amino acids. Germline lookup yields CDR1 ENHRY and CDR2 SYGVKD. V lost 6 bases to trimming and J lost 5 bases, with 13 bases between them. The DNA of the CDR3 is TGTGCCATCAGGAGTGGGGAGGTTACTGAAGCTTTCTTT. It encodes CAIRSGEVTEAFF.

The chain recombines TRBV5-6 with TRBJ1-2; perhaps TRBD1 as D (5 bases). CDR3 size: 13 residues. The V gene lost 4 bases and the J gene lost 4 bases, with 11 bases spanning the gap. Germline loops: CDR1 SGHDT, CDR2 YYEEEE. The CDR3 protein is CASSGWTTYGYTF. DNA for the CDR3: TGTGCCAGCAGCGGATGGACAACCTATGGCTACACCTTC.

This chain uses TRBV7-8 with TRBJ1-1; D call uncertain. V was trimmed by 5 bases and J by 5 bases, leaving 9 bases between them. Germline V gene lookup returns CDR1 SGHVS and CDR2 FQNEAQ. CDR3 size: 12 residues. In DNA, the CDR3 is TGTGCCAGCAGCGGAGGGAGGACTGAAGCTTTCTTT. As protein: CASSGGRTEAFF.

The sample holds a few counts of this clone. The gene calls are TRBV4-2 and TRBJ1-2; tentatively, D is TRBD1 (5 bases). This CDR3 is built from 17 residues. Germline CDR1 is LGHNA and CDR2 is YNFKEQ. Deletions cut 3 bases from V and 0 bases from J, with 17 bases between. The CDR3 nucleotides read TGTGCCAGCAGCCAGTCTCGGGGGGTATATTCTAACTATGGCTACACCTTC. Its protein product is CASSQSRGVYSNYGYTF.

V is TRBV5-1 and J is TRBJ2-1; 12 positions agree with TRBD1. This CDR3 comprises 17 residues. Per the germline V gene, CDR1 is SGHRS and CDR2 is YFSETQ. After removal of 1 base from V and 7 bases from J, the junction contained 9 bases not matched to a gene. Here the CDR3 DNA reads TGCGCCAGCAGCTTGTCTGTGGGACAGGGGGCGCGGAATGAGCAGTTCTTC. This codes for CASSLSVGQGARNEQFF.

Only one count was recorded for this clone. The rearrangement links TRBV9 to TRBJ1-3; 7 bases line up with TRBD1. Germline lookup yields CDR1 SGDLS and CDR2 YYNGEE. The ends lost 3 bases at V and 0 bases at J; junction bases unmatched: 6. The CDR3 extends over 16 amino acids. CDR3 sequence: CASSGGGQFSGNTIYF. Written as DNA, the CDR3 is TGTGCCAGCAGCGGTGGGGGACAGTTCTCTGGAAACACCATATATTTT.

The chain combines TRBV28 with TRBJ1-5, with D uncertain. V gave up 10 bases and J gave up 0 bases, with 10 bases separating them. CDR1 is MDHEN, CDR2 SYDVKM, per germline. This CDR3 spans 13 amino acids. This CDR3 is CATIGDSNQPQHF. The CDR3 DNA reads TGTGCCACCATCGGGGATAGCAATCAGCCCCAGCATTTT.

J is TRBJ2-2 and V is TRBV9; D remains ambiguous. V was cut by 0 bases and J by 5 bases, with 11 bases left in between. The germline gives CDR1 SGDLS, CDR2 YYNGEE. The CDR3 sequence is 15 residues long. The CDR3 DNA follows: TGTGCCAGCAGCGTAGGCGGCAGCCCGACCGGGGAGCTGTTTTTT. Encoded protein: CASSVGGSPTGELFF.

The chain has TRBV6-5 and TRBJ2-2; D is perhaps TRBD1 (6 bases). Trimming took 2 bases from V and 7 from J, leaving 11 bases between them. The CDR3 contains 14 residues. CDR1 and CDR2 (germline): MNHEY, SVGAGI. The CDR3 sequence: CASSYTRGSGELFF. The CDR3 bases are TGTGCCAGCAGTTACACCAGGGGAAGCGGGGAGCTGTTTTTT.